A single sample gave rise to the 18 T cell receptor beta chains below, sequenced in a study of blood T cell repertoires in COVID-19. Data came from immunoSEQ multiplex PCR; TCRdb stores just in-frame clones and leaves some out. The table shows 80,000 to 100,000 clones, with around nine tenths occurring only once. Sequenced material: peripheral blood. The receptors come from a middle-aged man with acute or convalescent COVID-19.

V and J are TRBV15 and TRBJ1-3; TRBD1 might be the D (5 bases). Germline lookup yields CDR1 LNHNV and CDR2 YYDKDF (reference sequence). V lost 1 base and J lost 0, with 13 bases in between. The CDR3 consists of 17 residues. The CDR3 sequence: CATSRVAGLSSGNTIYF. The DNA for the CDR3 is TGTGCCACCAGCAGAGTAGCGGGACTGAGCTCTGGAAACACCATATATTTT.

The V call is TRBV5-1, the J call TRBJ2-3; the match to TRBD2 covers 9 bases. This CDR3 spans 15 amino acids. V shed 7 bases, J shed 4 bases, and the junction held 10 bases outside the gene matches. Germline V CDR1 and CDR2: SGHRS, YFSETQ. The CDR3 loop reads CASSARGGGADTQYF. In DNA form, the CDR3 reads TGCGCCAGCTCCGCCCGCGGGGGGGGAGCAGATACGCAGTATTTT.

The chain recombines TRBV7-3 with TRBJ1-2, with 9 nucleotides matching TRBD1. Germline V gives CDR1 SGHTA, CDR2 FQGTGA. Unmatched junction bases numbered 15, after V lost 2 bases and J lost 8 bases. CDR3 length equals 17 residues. For the CDR3, the DNA is TGTGCCAGCAGCTTAGAGTACAGGGGGCTCCAAGGGTCGGGCTACACCTTC. Amino acids: CASSLEYRGLQGSGYTF.

The V gene is TRBV14, the J gene TRBJ2-7; D unclear. V was cut by 2 bases and J by 2 bases, with 13 bases left in between. The CDR3 totals 15 residues. CDR1 and CDR2 from the germline V gene are SGHDN and FVKESK. The CDR3 spells CASSQTSTPTYEQYF. The CDR3 bases are TGTGCCAGCAGCCAAACCTCAACACCCACCTACGAGCAGTACTTC.

The V and J genes are TRBV6-1 and TRBJ2-3; 9 nucleotides line up with TRBD1. CDR3 size: 16 residues. Germline trimming cut 5 bases from V and 2 bases from J; bases unmatched to any gene: 8. Germline V gene lookup returns CDR1 MNHNS and CDR2 SASEGT. This chain's CDR3 is CASSKGDRDLTDTQYF. CDR3 DNA sequence: TGTGCCAGCAGTAAAGGGGACAGGGACCTCACAGATACGCAGTATTTT.

This chain links TRBV11-2 with TRBJ1-1, with a tentative D call TRBD1 (5 bases). Germline V gene sequence: CDR1 SGHAT, CDR2 FQNNGV. The V end was cut by 5 bases, the J end by 1 base, with 11 bases between. CDR3 size: 14 residues. In DNA form, the CDR3 reads TGTGCCAGCAGCACGACAGTCCGGAACACTGAAGCTTTCTTT. This encodes CASSTTVRNTEAFF.

J is TRBJ2-7 and V is TRBV15; TRBD2 aligns across 13 bases. The CDR3 consists of 15 residues. The V segment lost 5 bases and the J segment 7 bases; nucleotides outside the gene matches: 8. CDR1 and CDR2 from the germline V gene are LNHNV and YYDKDF (reference sequence). The CDR3, as DNA: TGTGCCACCAGCCATGGGACTAGCGGGAAACTTGAGCAGTACTTC. It encodes CATSHGTSGKLEQYF.

This chain joins TRBV2 and TRBJ1-2; the D is unclear. Trimming stripped 2 bases from V and 4 bases from J, with 8 bases between. The CDR3 length is 13 residues. Germline CDR1 reads SNHLY; CDR2 reads FYNNEI. The CDR3 DNA reads TGTGCCAGCAGTGAAAGACGGGGCTATGGCTACACCTTC. Amino acids: CASSERRGYGYTF.

This chain joins TRBV5-1 and TRBJ1-1; tentatively, D is TRBD1 (6 bases). The V end lost 3 bases, the J end lost 4 bases, and 16 bases lay between the germline ends. The CDR3 runs 15 residues. The germline V gene encodes CDR1 SGHRS and CDR2 YFSETQ. CDR3 amino acids: CASSSYIQGGTEAFF. The CDR3 bases are TGCGCCAGCAGCTCCTATATACAGGGTGGCACTGAAGCTTTCTTT.

V gene TRBV7-2 combines with J gene TRBJ1-4; D possibly corresponds to TRBD1 (5 bases). Trimming removed 5 bases from V and 4 bases from J, with 14 bases in between. Per germline, CDR1 SGHTA and CDR2 FQGNSA. The CDR3 contains 15 residues. The DNA of the CDR3 is TGTGCCAGCAGCCCTCGGGGGACGCTTAATGAAAAACTGTTTTTT. As protein: CASSPRGTLNEKLFF.

The chain uses TRBV5-4 and TRBJ2-1, with 14 bases aligning to TRBD2. V lost 2 bases and J lost 8; bases outside the gene matches: 6. The CDR3 loop spans 16 amino acids. Per the germline V gene, CDR1 is SGHNT and CDR2 is YYREEE (reference sequence). The CDR3 spells CASSFGTSGSRDEQFF. The CDR3 coding sequence is TGTGCCAGCAGCTTTGGGACTAGCGGGAGTAGGGATGAGCAGTTCTTC.

This clone has a single count. This chain joins TRBV19 and TRBJ2-7; maybe TRBD1 (5 bases). Per germline, CDR1 LNHDA and CDR2 SQIVND (reference sequence). This CDR3 spans 15 amino acids. Trimming cost V 4 bases and J 1 base, with 14 bases left between them. The CDR3 loop is CASSRVTGPSYEQYF. The CDR3 DNA reads TGTGCCAGTAGTAGAGTCACAGGACCTTCCTACGAGCAGTACTTC.

This chain connects TRBV18 to TRBJ2-3; weak D call: TRBD2 (6 bases). The germline CDR1 and CDR2 sequences are KGHSH and LQKENI. CDR3 length: 15 amino acids. Deletions cut 3 bases from V and 4 bases from J, with 14 bases between. The CDR3 DNA reads as TGTGCCAGCTCACCTGGGAGGCTCGGTGCAGATACGCAGTATTTT. Translating it yields CASSPGRLGADTQYF.

V and J are TRBV10-2 and TRBJ1-6; 8 bases are shared with TRBD1. J lost 7 bases, V lost 2 bases, and 4 bases had no gene match. The CDR3 is 15 residues long. CDR1 and CDR2 (germline): WSHSY, SAAADI. The CDR3 coding sequence is TGCGCCAGCAGTGAGACAGGGGGTTGGAATTCACCCCTCCACTTT. This gives the protein CASSETGGWNSPLHF.

This clone was observed a single time. The CDR3 region has the DNA TGCGCCAGCAGCCAAGACGAGGTAGGCCGCAATGAGCAGTTCTTC. Translating gives CASSQDEVGRNEQFF. The chain recombines TRBV4-1 with TRBJ2-1; unclear D gene. V dropped 0 bases and J dropped 6 bases, with 12 bases sitting between them. CDR3 length: 15 amino acids. The germline CDR1 and CDR2 sequences are MGHRA and YSYEKL.

The CDR3 DNA follows: TGTGCCAGCAATGATCCGGGACTCCTCACCAATGAGCAGTTCTTC. Its protein product is CASNDPGLLTNEQFF. The chain is built from TRBV28 and TRBJ2-1, with D perhaps TRBD2 (6 bases). The CDR3 runs 15 residues. The germline gives CDR1 MDHEN, CDR2 SYDVKM. The V end was cut by 7 bases, the J end by 6 bases, with 19 bases between. Full variable domain (missing parts from reference TRBV28 and TRBJ2-1): DVKVTQSSRYLVKRTGEKVFLECVQDMDHENMFWYRQDPGLGLRLIYFSYDVKMKEKGDIPEGYSVSREKKERFSLILESASTNQTSMYLCASNDPGLLTNEQFFGPGTRLTVL.

V is TRBV11-2 and J is TRBJ2-3; 8 bases are a match to TRBD2. Per the germline V gene, CDR1 is SGHAT and CDR2 is FQNNGV. This CDR3 is 16 amino acids long. Germline trimming cut 2 bases from V and 1 base from J; bases unmatched to any gene: 5. The CDR3 sequence: CASSLSVGRGTDTQYF. CDR3 in DNA: TGTGCCAGCAGCTTATCGGTCGGGAGGGGCACAGATACGCAGTATTTT.

The chain links TRBV4-2 to TRBJ2-1; 10 positions match TRBD1. From germline, CDR1 is LGHNA and CDR2 YNFKEQ. The CDR3 consists of 16 residues. Trimming at V came to 6 bases and at J to 5 bases, leaving 10 bases not matched to a gene. CDR3 in DNA: TGTGCCAGCAGGAACTTCGGGACAGGGGCGAACAATGAGCAGTTCTTC. Its translation: CASRNFGTGANNEQFF.